The 31 T cell receptor beta chains presented below share a single source sample, sequenced in a study of a mutant IDH1 vaccine in newly diagnosed glioma. The data were produced by immunoSEQ multiplex PCR, yet TCRdb's version contains in-frame clones alone and is incomplete. Of fewer than 35,000 clones detected, approximately 87% appear once; the ten largest clones hold around 2.4%. Their target antigens are unknown. The time point here: week 23, last vaccination. With topical imiquimod, each dose of the vaccine consisted of 300 ug of mutant IDH1 20-mer peptide. This sample comprised PBMCs, obtained from a glioma patient whose treatment included an IDH1 peptide vaccine. These receptors came from a man aged 35-49 years with glioma.

This clone was recorded once. J is TRBJ1-2 and V is TRBV28, with 7 bases aligning to TRBD1. Germline CDR1 MDHEN, CDR2 SYDVKM. Germline trimming cut 4 bases from V and 7 bases from J; bases unmatched to any gene: 12. The CDR3 spans 15 residues. The CDR3: CASSSRIGGAFGYTF. CDR3 DNA sequence: TGTGCCAGCAGTTCCCGGATAGGGGGCGCGTTTGGCTACACCTTC.

A single count supports this clone. The chain is built from TRBV19 and TRBJ2-6; D possibly corresponds to TRBD1 (5 bases). The germline V and J ends were trimmed by 3 bases and 4 bases, with 19 bases remaining between them. Germline CDR1 LNHDA, CDR2 SQIVND (reference sequence). This CDR3 is built from 18 residues. CDR3 sequence (DNA): TGTGCCAGTAGTATCGAAGAAAGCAGGGCAGGCGGGGCCAACGTCCTGACTTTC. Translated: CASSIEESRAGGANVLTF.

This chain links TRBV4-1 with TRBJ2-7, with a possible D match to TRBD2 (7 bases). The germline CDR1 and CDR2 sequences are MGHRA and YSYEKL. Deletions cut 5 bases from V and 1 base from J, with 15 bases between. The CDR3 consists of 15 residues. The CDR3 reads CASSRGGFFSYEQYF. For the CDR3, the DNA is TGCGCCAGCAGCAGGGGGGGGTTCTTTTCCTACGAGCAGTACTTC.

The chain carries TRBV20-1 and TRBJ1-2; D remains ambiguous. This CDR3 spans 11 amino acids. Trimming stripped 1 base from V and 5 bases from J, with 5 bases between. Germline CDR1 DFQATT, CDR2 SNEGSKA (reference sequence). CDR3 DNA sequence: TGCAGTGCTAGAGGTACTTATGGCTACACCTTC. This gives the protein CSARGTYGYTF.

The gene calls are TRBV5-1 and TRBJ2-3, with 7 nucleotides matching TRBD2. The CDR3 has 15 amino acids. The germline CDR1 and CDR2 sequences are SGHRS and YFSETQ. Trimming cost V 5 bases and J 4 bases; bases outside gene matches: 10. The CDR3 DNA follows: TGCGCCAGCAGAAGGGGAGGGCTAGGGGCAGATACGCAGTATTTT. It yields the protein CASRRGGLGADTQYF.

The chain links TRBV19 to TRBJ1-4; D remains ambiguous. Germline CDR1 is LNHDA and CDR2 is SQIVND (reference sequence). V was shortened by 5 bases and J by 0 bases, with 10 bases between the two germline ends. The CDR3 is made up of 15 amino acids. The CDR3 loop is CASSYAGATNEKLFF. For the CDR3, the DNA is TGTGCCAGTAGTTACGCAGGTGCAACTAATGAAAAACTGTTTTTT.

The chain combines TRBV6-1 with TRBJ1-2, with TRBD1 matching 8 bases. The germline gives CDR1 MNHNS, CDR2 SASEGT. CDR3 length: 14 residues. V lost 6 bases to trimming and J lost 8 bases; unmatched junction nucleotides: 11. CDR3 DNA sequence: TGTGCCAGCAGCGGAGCCGGGACAGGCGGCGGCTACACCTTC. It yields the protein CASSGAGTGGGYTF.

The chain combines TRBV7-8 with TRBJ2-3; D uncertain. The CDR3 covers 15 residues. Looked up from germline, CDR1 is SGHVS and CDR2 is FQNEAQ. V lost 3 bases and J lost 4, with 14 bases in between. The CDR3 here is CASSFLVAGADTQYF. For the CDR3, the DNA is TGTGCCAGCAGCTTCTTGGTTGCTGGGGCAGATACGCAGTATTTT.

V is TRBV7-8 and J is TRBJ1-5; tentatively, D is TRBD1 (6 bases). The V end was cut by 5 bases, the J end by 0 bases, with 20 bases between. Germline loops: CDR1 SGHVS, CDR2 FQNEAQ. CDR3 size: 18 residues. The DNA for the CDR3 is TGTGCCAGCAGCCTCAACAGGGCCGGATTCGATAGCAATCAGCCCCAGCATTTT. It specifies CASSLNRAGFDSNQPQHF.

This clone has only a few counts. The chain uses TRBV25-1 and TRBJ2-1; no clear D. The length of the CDR3 is 13 residues. CDR1 is MGHDK and CDR2 is SYGVNS in the germline V gene. Trimming shortened V by 3 bases and J by 10 bases, and 13 bases separated the two germline ends. DNA for the CDR3: TGTGCCAGCAGTGAGACCGGGCTCGGCGAGCAGTTCTTC. As protein: CASSETGLGEQFF.

The chain couples TRBV7-3 to TRBJ2-2; 12 nucleotides line up with TRBD1. J lost 4 bases, V lost 2 bases, and 11 bases had no gene match. Germline V gene lookup returns CDR1 SGHTA and CDR2 FQGTGA. The CDR3 covers 19 residues. The DNA of the CDR3 is TGTGCCAGCAGCTTAGGCCCGGGACAGGGGGCGCTGGGCACCGGGGAGCTGTTTTTT. As protein: CASSLGPGQGALGTGELFF.

The CDR3, as DNA: TGTGCCATCAGTCCGACCCTCGACAACACTGAAGCTTTCTTT. Protein: CAISPTLDNTEAFF. This chain uses TRBV10-3 with TRBJ1-1; D not resolved. The CDR3 length is 14 residues. Per the germline V gene, CDR1 is ENHRY and CDR2 is SYGVKD. Trimming cost V 5 bases and J 2 bases, with 12 bases left between them.

CDR3 region: CASSRTGGGGYTF. The CDR3 DNA sequence: TGTGCCAGCAGCCGGACAGGGGGCGGGGGCTACACCTTC. The chain joins TRBV6-6 to TRBJ1-2; 11 nucleotides align to TRBD1. CDR3 length equals 13 residues. Germline CDR1 MNHNY, CDR2 SVGAGI (reference sequence). With V trimmed by 6 bases and J by 8 bases, 5 bases remained unmatched.

The V and J genes are TRBV5-6 and TRBJ2-3, with a possible D match to TRBD2 (7 bases). The CDR3 loop spans 16 amino acids. The ends were cut back, 4 bases at V and 6 bases at J, with 21 bases in the middle. From germline, CDR1 is SGHDT and CDR2 YYEEEE. In DNA, the CDR3 is TGTGCCAGCAGCCCTCTAAGGGGGGGGGCCTGGGATACGCAGTATTTT. Protein: CASSPLRGGAWDTQYF.

The chain couples TRBV6-6 to TRBJ2-7; either TRBD1 or TRBD2 may supply D (5 bases each). Trimming took 0 bases from V and 2 from J, leaving 11 bases between them. In germline, CDR1 is MNHNY, CDR2 SVGAGI (reference sequence). This CDR3 region has 15 residues. CDR3 amino acids: CASSYSGDPTYEQYF. The CDR3 DNA sequence: TGTGCCAGCAGTTACTCAGGGGACCCGACCTACGAGCAGTACTTC.

The genes are TRBV6-1 and TRBJ1-1; 8 bases are a match to TRBD1. CDR1 and CDR2 from the germline V gene are MNHNS and SASEGT. Losses at the gene ends were 6 bases for V and 5 bases for J; bases not matched to a gene: 8. The CDR3 is made up of 14 amino acids. CDR3 DNA: TGTGCCAGCAGGAGACAGGGGTCTCGGACTGAAGCTTTCTTT. Translated, it gives CASRRQGSRTEAFF.

The V and J genes are TRBV7-8 and TRBJ2-5, with 14 bases matching TRBD2. The CDR3 totals 18 residues. J was trimmed by 5 bases and V by 3 bases; bases with no gene match: 11. CDR1 SGHVS and CDR2 FQNEAQ come from the germline V gene. DNA of the CDR3: TGTGCCAGCAGCTTGGGACTAGCGGGGGCCCGTGGTGAGGAGACCCAGTACTTC. Residues: CASSLGLAGARGEETQYF.

The rearrangement uses TRBV5-1 and TRBJ1-2; no clear D gene. This CDR3 region has 13 residues. V was shortened by 2 bases and J by 8 bases, with 13 bases between the two germline ends. The germline CDR1 and CDR2 sequences are SGHRS and YFSETQ. The CDR3 DNA reads TGCGCCAGCAGCTTTCAGGACGCACGGGGCTACACCTTC. Protein: CASSFQDARGYTF.

The chain combines TRBV5-1 with TRBJ2-2; 11 bases align to TRBD1. The CDR3 consists of 15 residues. Germline lookup yields CDR1 SGHRS and CDR2 YFSETQ. V gave up 4 bases and J gave up 4 bases; unmatched junction bases: 3. CDR3 loop: CASSQDRGRTGELFF. The CDR3 coding sequence is TGCGCCAGCAGCCAGGACAGGGGGCGCACCGGGGAGCTGTTTTTT.

V and J are TRBV28 and TRBJ1-3; 9 positions match TRBD1. Germline-derived CDR1 and CDR2 are MDHEN and SYDVKM. The ends lost 6 bases at V and 2 bases at J; junction bases unmatched: 8. This CDR3 contains 16 residues. CDR3 sequence: CASRGQGHITGNTIYF. Written as DNA, the CDR3 is TGTGCCAGCAGAGGACAGGGGCACATTACTGGAAACACCATATATTTT. Drawing the rest from reference TRBV28 and TRBJ1-3, the complete variable domain is DVKVTQSSRYLVKRTGEKVFLECVQDMDHENMFWYRQDPGLGLRLIYFSYDVKMKEKGDIPEGYSVSREKKERFSLILESASTNQTSMYLCASRGQGHITGNTIYFGEGSWLTVV.

This chain joins TRBV28 and TRBJ2-7; 10 bases map to TRBD2. Germline V lookup: CDR1 MDHEN, CDR2 SYDVKM. The CDR3 loop spans 15 amino acids. V lost 3 bases and J lost 5; bases outside the gene matches: 7. In DNA, the CDR3 is TGTGCCAGCAGTTTTCGTGCTAGCGGGAGTGACGAGCAGTACTTC. This sequence encodes CASSFRASGSDEQYF. The variable domain in full, completed from reference TRBV28 and TRBJ2-7, reads DVKVTQSSRYLVKRTGEKVFLECVQDMDHENMFWYRQDPGLGLRLIYFSYDVKMKEKGDIPEGYSVSREKKERFSLILESASTNQTSMYLCASSFRASGSDEQYFGPGTRLTVT.

The chain uses TRBV5-6 and TRBJ1-6; D remains unclear. The CDR3 is 17 residues long. Germline CDR1 and CDR2: SGHDT and YYEEEE. Trimming took off 2 bases at V and 5 bases at J, with 17 bases between the two ends. The CDR3 sequence: CASSFSPSGGDNSPLHF. The CDR3 DNA reads TGTGCCAGCAGCTTCTCCCCCAGCGGTGGGGATAATTCACCCCTCCACTTT.

This clone occurred a few times. The rearrangement uses TRBV5-1 and TRBJ1-2; TRBD1 is a possible D gene (6 bases). This CDR3 comprises 14 residues. Trimming shortened V by 0 bases and J by 0 bases, and 6 bases separated the two germline ends. Germline CDR1 is SGHRS and CDR2 is YFSETQ. The CDR3 DNA sequence: TGCGCCAGCAGCTTGGGGGGGCCTAACTATGGCTACACCTTC. This codes for CASSLGGPNYGYTF.

The rearrangement uses TRBV2 and TRBJ2-7; 8 bases align to TRBD1. The V and J ends lost 10 bases and 5 bases, in that order; junction bases with no gene match: 16. CDR1 is SNHLY, CDR2 FYNNEI, per germline. CDR3 length: 15 residues. The CDR3 region has the DNA TGTGCCACCTCAAGGGAATGGACAGGGACGAACGAGCAGTACGTC. This codes for CATSREWTGTNEQYV.

This sequence joins TRBV6-1 and TRBJ1-2; D unresolved. Trimming stripped 6 bases from V and 3 bases from J, with 8 bases between. Germline V CDR1 and CDR2: MNHNS, SASEGT. The CDR3 loop spans 12 amino acids. DNA for the CDR3: TGTGCCAGCAGCGAACTTTACTATGGCTACACCTTC. Translation gives CASSELYYGYTF.

Here the CDR3 DNA reads TGTGCCAGCAGTCCTGCCAGGGAGGTGGGCTACACCTTC. The encoded protein is CASSPAREVGYTF. J is TRBJ1-2 and V is TRBV6-6; possible D gene TRBD1, 5 bases. The CDR3 runs to 13 residues. Deletions cut 5 bases from V and 8 bases from J, with 15 bases between. CDR1 MNHNY and CDR2 SVGAGI come from the germline V gene (reference sequence).

The rearrangement uses TRBV2 and TRBJ1-3; D is uncertain. Germline V CDR1 and CDR2: SNHLY, FYNNEI. The CDR3 totals 12 residues. V gave up 5 bases and J gave up 1 base, with 3 bases separating them. Written as DNA, the CDR3 is TGTGCCAGCAGTCAGTCTGGAAACACCATATATTTT. Its translation: CASSQSGNTIYF.

DNA of the CDR3: TGTGCCAGCAGCCAAGTACAGGCGTCCTACGAGCAGTACTTC. Residues: CASSQVQASYEQYF. This chain uses TRBV14 with TRBJ2-7, with D possibly TRBD1 on 5 matching bases. V was trimmed by 1 base and J by 1 base, leaving 8 bases between them. Germline values: CDR1 SGHDN, CDR2 FVKESK. This CDR3 comprises 14 residues.

For the CDR3, the DNA is TGTGCCAGCAGCCCCGGACAGTATAATTCACCCCTCCACTTT. It is translated as CASSPGQYNSPLHF. The V gene is TRBV6-1, the J gene TRBJ1-6; D might be TRBD1 (6 bases). CDR1 is MNHNS, CDR2 SASEGT, per germline. This CDR3 is built from 14 residues. Trimming left V 6 bases short and J 4 bases short, with 10 bases between.

The V call is TRBV5-6, the J call TRBJ1-1; D gene uncertain. V lost 2 bases to trimming and J lost 6 bases, with 11 bases between them. There are 13 residues in the CDR3. Germline CDR1 is SGHDT and CDR2 is YYEEEE. CDR3 sequence (DNA): TGTGCCAGCAGCTTTAACGGGCGGGCTGAAGCTTTCTTT. Its protein product is CASSFNGRAEAFF. The variable domain in full, with the rest retrieved from reference TRBV5-6 and TRBJ1-1, is DAGVTQSPTHLIKTRGQQVTLRCSPKSGHDTVSWYQQALGQGPQFIFQYYEEEERQRGNFPDRFSGHQFPNYSSELNVNALLLGDSALYLCASSFNGRAEAFFGQGTRLTVV.

This clone was recorded a few times. V usage is TRBV27 and J usage is TRBJ2-3; no definite D call. Trimming pared 1 base from V and 5 bases from J, leaving 19 bases between. Per germline, CDR1 MNHEY and CDR2 SMNVEV (reference sequence). The length of the CDR3 is 17 residues. The CDR3 loop reads CASSLWWPTSRRDTQYF. CDR3 DNA: TGTGCCAGCAGTTTATGGTGGCCTACCAGTCGCAGAGATACGCAGTATTTT.